This T cell receptor beta chain was documented in a study of blood T cell repertoires in COVID-19. The V gene end was trimmed by 5 bases and the J gene end by 2 bases; junction bases not matched to a gene: 15. Per germline, CDR1 SEHNR and CDR2 FQNEAQ (reference sequence). The CDR3 totals 17 residues. Some clones are missing from TCRdb's copy, which holds only in-frame ones; the method was immunoSEQ multiplex PCR. This sample carries about 400,000 clones, under 90% of them seen once, and the ten largest clones take 1.7%. The rearrangement uses TRBV7-9 and TRBJ2-7; 7 bases map to TRBD2. Sequenced input: PBMCs or T cells enriched from blood (not recorded which). The sequence came from a woman in her twenties or thirties who had recovered from COVID-19. The DNA of the CDR3 is TGTGCCAGCAGCCCAAGTGCATCGGCGGGAGCGACCTACGAGCAGTACTTC. This encodes CASSPSASAGATYEQYF.